The TCR beta chain under discussion was sequenced for a study of cytomegalovirus exposure and HLA in healthy donors. The primer mix had 60 Vbeta and 13 Jbeta primers. Data came from immunoSEQ multiplex PCR; TCRdb stores just in-frame clones and leaves some out. The listing records 200,000 or so clones. Broader study findings: Clonal expansion, a later analysis showed, was greater in HLA-associated TCR beta chains than in equally common others. About 87% or about 30% of the time was how often most TCR beta V segments were productive, according to an earlier analysis.

In the case of this clone: The antigen remains unidentified.

Input material: PBMCs. The clonotype was recovered from a boy younger than 18 in good health and CMV-seronegative.

CDR3 DNA sequence: TGTGCCAGCTCACAGGACACCACGGGGACAAATGAAAAACTGTTTTTT. Its translation is CASSQDTTGTNEKLFF. The chain uses TRBV18 and TRBJ1-4, with D possibly TRBD1 on 6 matching bases. The CDR3 contains 16 residues. Germline CDR1 is KGHSH and CDR2 is LQKENI. Trimming took 4 bases from V and 5 from J, leaving 17 bases between them.